Below, 5 T cell receptor beta chains from the same sample are listed, as sequenced in a study of shared clonotypes between healthy human individuals. Some clones are missing from TCRdb's copy, which holds only in-frame ones; the method was immunoSEQ multiplex PCR. The table shows approximately 700,000 clones, with about three quarters occurring only once. Sequenced sample: memory CD4+ T cells sorted from blood. The subset here: CD45RA-negative fraction. These TCRs come from a woman aged 25 to 45 in good health.

The V and J genes are TRBV15 and TRBJ1-2; D remains ambiguous. Germline V gene sequence: CDR1 LNHNV, CDR2 YYDKDF (reference sequence). V dropped 3 bases and J dropped 2 bases, with 10 bases sitting between them. This CDR3 is built from 14 residues. CDR3 coding DNA: TGTGCCACCAGCAGTCTCTCCCTAAACTATGGCTACACCTTC. This encodes CATSSLSLNYGYTF.

The rearrangement uses TRBV7-2 and TRBJ2-1; 7 nucleotides align to TRBD2. The CDR3 spans 16 residues. Per the germline V gene, CDR1 is SGHTA and CDR2 is FQGNSA. The V and J ends lost 2 bases and 7 bases, in that order; junction bases with no gene match: 11. This CDR3 reads CASSLFGRLGANEQFF. CDR3 in DNA: TGTGCCAGCAGCTTATTCGGGAGGCTAGGCGCAAATGAGCAGTTCTTC.

This clone was counted a single time. This sequence joins TRBV19 and TRBJ2-2; D is possibly TRBD1 (5 bases). The V gene's germline CDR1 is LNHDA and CDR2 SQIVND (reference sequence). V was pared by 4 bases and J by 3 bases, with 9 bases between. CDR3 size: 14 residues. CDR3 protein: CASSTTGDTGELFF. The DNA of the CDR3 is TGTGCCAGTAGTACTACAGGAGACACCGGGGAGCTGTTTTTT.

The J gene is TRBJ2-1, the V gene TRBV27; D may be TRBD1 (5 bases). Germline V CDR1 and CDR2: MNHEY, SMNVEV (reference sequence). CDR3 length: 15 residues. Deletions cut 3 bases from V and 8 bases from J, with 17 bases between. The CDR3 protein is CASSLDPAGWDEQFF. Written as DNA, the CDR3 is TGTGCCAGCAGTTTGGACCCCGCAGGGTGGGATGAGCAGTTCTTC.

This clone turned up a few times. J is TRBJ1-2 and V is TRBV27; 9 positions agree with TRBD1. This CDR3 comprises 14 residues. Trimming removed 3 bases from V and 5 bases from J; junction bases left unmatched: 4. Germline V gene lookup returns CDR1 MNHEY and CDR2 SMNVEV (reference sequence). This CDR3 is CASSFDGQGYGYTF. The CDR3 DNA sequence: TGTGCCAGCAGTTTCGATGGACAGGGGTATGGCTACACCTTC.